This TCR beta chain appears in the sequencing data of a study of blood T cell repertoires in COVID-19. Study information: T cells, B-cell-depleted T cells, or PBMCs provided the cDNA or gDNA that served as material.

As processed by the authors: Estimated nucleated cell counts came from reference gene primer amplification. TCRdb's copy holds only in-frame clones and misses some; the assay was immunoSEQ multiplex PCR. That table supplies the V and J calls and clone size; D and trimming were determined from the DNA. In the table there are about 200,000 clones, under 85% of which are singletons. It was during active infection that Seattle patients were enrolled and then longitudinally followed. V lost 4 bases, J lost 3 bases, and 16 bases lay in between. The CDR3 contains 16 residues. The germline V gene encodes CDR1 LGHDT and CDR2 YNNKEL (reference sequence).

The specimen sequenced was peripheral blood. The rearrangement uses TRBV3-1 (or the pseudogene TRBV3-2) and TRBJ1-5; tentative D call: TRBD1 (5 bases). The sequence derives from an elderly woman with COVID-19, enrolled during active disease. The CDR3, as DNA: TGTGCCAGCAGCCCGTGGGGCAGGGAGGTCAATCAGCCCCAGCATTTT. Amino acids: CASSPWGREVNQPQHF.